This TCR beta chain was captured in a study of blood T cell repertoires in COVID-19 (dated by TCRdb to about 2020). For the wider study: Collaborator samples came from the United States, Italy and Spain and covered acute and convalescent phases of COVID-19. The material from the prospective study consisted of cDNA or gDNA derived from T cells, B-cell-depleted T cells, or PBMCs. Deeply sampled blood TCRbeta repertoires from subjects exposed to, actively infected with, or recovered from COVID-19 were included in the dataset. The repertoires were made available in a free public database intended to serve as a resource for research on the immune response to SARS-CoV-2. Samples came from the ongoing ImmuneRACE study (first 160 participants) plus 1,254 subjects from 6 global collaborators. Nearly every sample came with metadata listing a de-identified subject ID, COVID-19 status, age in years and sex. HLA class I and class II types, where available, came from metadata supplied by the sample provider rather than from assay-based typing. What the work shows at the level of the full study, not this receptor alone: The amount of clinical and demographic metadata varied by source and participant and was provided uncurated.

With regard to this clone: What this receptor recognizes is not known. Base qualities were left out, and no much larger clone turns up one base away.

CDR1 is given as MDHEN and CDR2 as SYDVKM, both from the germline V gene. From the cysteine through the phenylalanine, the CDR3 covers 13 amino acids. Only CDR3 DNA remains: 39 bases, in frame from the first base. After removal of 3 bases from V and 5 bases from J, the junction retains 3 bases not matched to a gene. The collaborating institutions used their own protocols to collect whole blood in K2EDTA tubes. For TCRbeta analysis, collaborator samples were shipped as frozen whole blood, as isolated PBMCs, or as DNA extracted from either sample type. The immunoSEQ Assay, a bias-controlled multiplex PCR, was used to amplify TCRbeta CDR3 regions from genomic DNA. In the source study's methods: The number of nucleated cells in each sample was estimated by amplification of reference gene primers within the assay. To quantify the absolute abundance of each unique TCRbeta CDR3 rearrangement, sequence reads were collapsed and filtered. For each sample, productive Simpson clonality was calculated as the square root of Simpson's diversity index across productive rearrangements. TCRdb carries this immuneACCESS record with in-frame sequences only. Its versions omit some clonotypes, under half of them owing to an unresolved V gene in the studies checked, with the rest unexplained. V and J calls and clone size come straight from that table; D and trimming were deduced from the DNA. The sample includes around 84,000 clones, with around 90% observed a single time. Around 7.8% of the sample goes to the ten largest clones.

The receptor comes from a man aged 80 or over with active or convalescent COVID-19. The chain links TRBV28 with TRBJ1-1; TRBD1 matches 7 bases in the middle. The material sequenced was peripheral blood. The nucleotide sequence reads as follows: TGTGCCAGCAGTTTGCAGGGGGTGACTGAAGCTTTCTTT. Translated, it gives CASSLQGVTEAFF.